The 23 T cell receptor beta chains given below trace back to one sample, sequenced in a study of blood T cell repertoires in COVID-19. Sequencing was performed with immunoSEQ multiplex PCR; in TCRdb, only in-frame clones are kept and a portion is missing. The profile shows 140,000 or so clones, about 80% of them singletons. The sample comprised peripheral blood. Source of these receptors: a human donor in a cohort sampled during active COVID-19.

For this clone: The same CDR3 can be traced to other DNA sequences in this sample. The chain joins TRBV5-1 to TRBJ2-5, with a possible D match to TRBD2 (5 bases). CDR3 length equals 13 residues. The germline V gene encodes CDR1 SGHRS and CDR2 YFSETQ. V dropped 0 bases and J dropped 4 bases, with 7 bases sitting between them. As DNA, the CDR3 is TGCGCCAGCAGCTTGGCTGGAGGAGAGACCCAGTACTTC. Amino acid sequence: CASSLAGGETQYF.

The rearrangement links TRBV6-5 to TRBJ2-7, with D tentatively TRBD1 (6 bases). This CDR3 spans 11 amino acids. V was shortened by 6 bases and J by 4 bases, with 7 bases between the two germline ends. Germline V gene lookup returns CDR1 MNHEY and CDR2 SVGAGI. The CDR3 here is CASRGGYEQYF. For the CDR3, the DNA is TGTGCCAGCAGAGGGGGTTACGAGCAGTACTTC.

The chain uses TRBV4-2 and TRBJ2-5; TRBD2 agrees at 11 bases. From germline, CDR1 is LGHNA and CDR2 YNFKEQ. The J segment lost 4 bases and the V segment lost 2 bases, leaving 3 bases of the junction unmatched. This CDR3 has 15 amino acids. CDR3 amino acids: CASSQLAGGTETQYF. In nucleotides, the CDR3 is TGTGCCAGCAGCCAACTAGCGGGGGGTACAGAGACCCAGTACTTC.

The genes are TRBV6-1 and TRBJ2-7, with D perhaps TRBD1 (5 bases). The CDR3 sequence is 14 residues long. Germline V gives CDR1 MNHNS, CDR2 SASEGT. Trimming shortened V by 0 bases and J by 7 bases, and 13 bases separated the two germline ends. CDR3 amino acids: CASSEAGQDGEQYF. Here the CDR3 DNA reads TGTGCCAGCAGTGAAGCGGGGCAGGACGGGGAGCAGTACTTC.

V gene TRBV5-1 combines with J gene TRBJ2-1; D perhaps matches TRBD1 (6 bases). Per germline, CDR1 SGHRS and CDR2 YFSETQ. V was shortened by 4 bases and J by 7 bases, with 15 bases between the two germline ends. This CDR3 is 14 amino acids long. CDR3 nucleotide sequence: TGCGCCAGCAGCACCGGGACAAGAGAAAATGAGCAGTTCTTC. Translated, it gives CASSTGTRENEQFF.

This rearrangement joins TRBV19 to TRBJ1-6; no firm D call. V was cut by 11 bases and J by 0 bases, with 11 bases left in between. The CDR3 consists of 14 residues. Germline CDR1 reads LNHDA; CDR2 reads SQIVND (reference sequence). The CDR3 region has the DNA TGTGCCGTTCGAGGTAGCTCCTATAATTCACCCCTCCACTTT. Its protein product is CAVRGSSYNSPLHF.

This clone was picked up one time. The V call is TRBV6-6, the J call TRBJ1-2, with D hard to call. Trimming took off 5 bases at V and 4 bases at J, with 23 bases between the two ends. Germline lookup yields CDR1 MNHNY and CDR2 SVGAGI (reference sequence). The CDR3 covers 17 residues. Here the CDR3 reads CASSLHPETYSGYGYTF. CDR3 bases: TGTGCCAGCAGTCTGCACCCCGAGACCTACAGCGGCTATGGCTACACCTTC.

This CDR3 is CASSLEGHTEAFF. CDR3 in DNA: TGTGCCAGCAGTTTGGAGGGCCACACTGAAGCTTTCTTT. The J gene is TRBJ1-1, the V gene TRBV12-3 or TRBV12-4; no definite D call. The CDR3 covers 13 residues. The V gene lost 3 bases and the J gene lost 3 bases, with 8 bases spanning the gap.

CDR3 bases: TGTGCCAGCAGCTTATCCGGGATTAATAATTCACCCCTCCACTTT. Translating gives CASSLSGINNSPLHF. This sequence joins TRBV7-9 and TRBJ1-6; D gene unclear. This CDR3 region has 15 residues. Per germline, CDR1 SEHNR and CDR2 FQNEAQ (reference sequence). Trimming took 2 bases from V and 5 from J, leaving 10 bases between them. Looking up the rest from reference TRBV7-9 and TRBJ1-6 gives the full variable domain: DTGVSQNPRHKITKRGQNVTFRCDPISEHNRLYWYRQTLGQGPEFLTYFQNEAQLEKSRLLSDRFSAERPKGSFSTLEIQRTEQGDSAMYLCASSLSGINNSPLHFGNGTRLTVT.

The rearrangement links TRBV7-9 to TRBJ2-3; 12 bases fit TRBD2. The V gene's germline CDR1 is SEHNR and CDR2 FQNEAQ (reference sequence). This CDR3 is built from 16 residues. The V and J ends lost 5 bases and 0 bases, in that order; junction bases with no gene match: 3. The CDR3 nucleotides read TGTGCCAGCAGCCCCGGACTAGCGGGGAGCACAGATACGCAGTATTTT. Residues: CASSPGLAGSTDTQYF.

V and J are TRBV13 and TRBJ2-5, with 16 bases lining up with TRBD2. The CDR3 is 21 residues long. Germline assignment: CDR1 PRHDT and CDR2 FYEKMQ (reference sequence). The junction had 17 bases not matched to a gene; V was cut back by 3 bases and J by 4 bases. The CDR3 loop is CASSFAAAGTSGGASRETQYF. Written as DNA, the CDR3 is TGTGCCAGCAGCTTTGCCGCAGCCGGGACTAGCGGGGGGGCTAGTCGAGAGACCCAGTACTTC.

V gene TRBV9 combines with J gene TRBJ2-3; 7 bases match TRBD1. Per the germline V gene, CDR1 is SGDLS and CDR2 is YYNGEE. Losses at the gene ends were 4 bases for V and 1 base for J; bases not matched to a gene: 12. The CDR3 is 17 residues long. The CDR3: CASSLGQAIVRTDTQYF. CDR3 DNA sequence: TGTGCCAGCAGCCTAGGACAGGCCATAGTCCGCACAGATACGCAGTATTTT.

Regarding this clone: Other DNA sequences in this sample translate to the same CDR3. The CDR3 is CASSLAGGDYEQYF. DNA for the CDR3: TGCGCCAGCAGCTTAGCGGGCGGGGACTACGAGCAGTACTTC. The chain is built from TRBV5-1 and TRBJ2-7, with D maybe TRBD2 (6 bases). Germline values: CDR1 SGHRS, CDR2 YFSETQ. This CDR3 is 14 amino acids long. The V and J ends lost 2 bases and 3 bases respectively, with 12 bases between them.

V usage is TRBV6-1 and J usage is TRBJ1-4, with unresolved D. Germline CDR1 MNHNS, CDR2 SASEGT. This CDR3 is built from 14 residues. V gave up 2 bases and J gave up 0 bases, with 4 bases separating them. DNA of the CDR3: TGTGCCAGCAGTGAACCCACAACTAATGAAAAACTGTTTTTT. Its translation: CASSEPTTNEKLFF.

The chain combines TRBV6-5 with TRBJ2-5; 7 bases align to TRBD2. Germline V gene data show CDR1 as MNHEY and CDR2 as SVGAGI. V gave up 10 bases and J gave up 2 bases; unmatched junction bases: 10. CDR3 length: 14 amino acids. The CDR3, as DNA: TGTGCCACCCAGGGTTGGGAGGGGCAAGAGACCCAGTACTTC. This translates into CATQGWEGQETQYF.

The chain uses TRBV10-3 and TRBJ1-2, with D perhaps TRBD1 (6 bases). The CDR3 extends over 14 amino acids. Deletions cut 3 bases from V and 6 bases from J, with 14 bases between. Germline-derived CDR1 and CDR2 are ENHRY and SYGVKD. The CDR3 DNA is TGTGCCATCAGTGACCGGGACAACGCCAATGGCTACACCTTC. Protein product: CAISDRDNANGYTF.

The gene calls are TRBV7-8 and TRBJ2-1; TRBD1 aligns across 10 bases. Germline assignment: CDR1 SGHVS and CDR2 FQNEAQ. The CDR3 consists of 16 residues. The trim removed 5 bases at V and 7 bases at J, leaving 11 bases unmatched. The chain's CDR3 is CASSGQGQGMRNEQFF. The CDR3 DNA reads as TGTGCCAGCAGCGGCCAGGGACAGGGGATGAGGAATGAGCAGTTCTTC.

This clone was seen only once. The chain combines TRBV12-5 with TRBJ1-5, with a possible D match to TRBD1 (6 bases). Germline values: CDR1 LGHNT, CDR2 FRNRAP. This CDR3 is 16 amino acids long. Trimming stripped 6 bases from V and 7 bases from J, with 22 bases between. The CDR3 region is CASGGTGHANPQPQHF. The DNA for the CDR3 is TGTGCTAGTGGGGGGACGGGACACGCAAACCCCCAGCCCCAGCATTTT.

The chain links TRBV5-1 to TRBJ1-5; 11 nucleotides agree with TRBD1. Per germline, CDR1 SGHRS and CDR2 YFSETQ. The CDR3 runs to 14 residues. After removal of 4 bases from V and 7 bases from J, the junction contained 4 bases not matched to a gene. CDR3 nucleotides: TGCGCCAGCAGCGTGGGACAGGGGGTACAGCCCCAGCATTTT. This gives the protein CASSVGQGVQPQHF.

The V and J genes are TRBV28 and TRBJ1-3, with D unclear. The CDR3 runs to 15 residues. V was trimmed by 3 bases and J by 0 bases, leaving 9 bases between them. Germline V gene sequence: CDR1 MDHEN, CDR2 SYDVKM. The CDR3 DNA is TGTGCCAGCAGTTTCACACGGAGCTCTGGAAACACCATATATTTT. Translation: CASSFTRSSGNTIYF.

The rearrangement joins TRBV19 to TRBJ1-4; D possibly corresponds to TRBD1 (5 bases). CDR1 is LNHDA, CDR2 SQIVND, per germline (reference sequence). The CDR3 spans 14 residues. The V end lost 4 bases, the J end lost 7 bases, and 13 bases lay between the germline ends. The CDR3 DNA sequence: TGTGCCAGTAGTACGGGCAGGGTCGGTGAAAAACTGTTTTTT. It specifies CASSTGRVGEKLFF.

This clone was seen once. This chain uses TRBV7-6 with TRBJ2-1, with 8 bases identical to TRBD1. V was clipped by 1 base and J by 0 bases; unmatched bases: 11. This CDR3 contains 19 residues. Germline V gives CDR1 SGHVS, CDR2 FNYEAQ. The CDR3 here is CASSLEGQATYTSYNEQFF. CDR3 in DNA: TGTGCCAGCAGCTTAGAGGGACAGGCTACATATACCTCCTACAATGAGCAGTTCTTC.

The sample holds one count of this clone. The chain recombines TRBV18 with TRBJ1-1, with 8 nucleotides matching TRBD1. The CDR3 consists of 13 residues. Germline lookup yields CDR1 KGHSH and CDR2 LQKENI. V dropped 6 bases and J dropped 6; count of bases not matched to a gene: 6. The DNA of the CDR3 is TGTGCCAGCTCTTACGGACAGGGCGCTGAAGCTTTCTTT. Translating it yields CASSYGQGAEAFF.